This record concerns one TCR beta chain sequence. The CDR3 runs to 14 residues. Germline lookup yields CDR1 SGHRS and CDR2 YFSETQ. J lost 6 bases, V lost 0 bases, and 6 bases had no gene match. Data came from immunoSEQ multiplex PCR; TCRdb stores just in-frame clones and leaves some out. The sample yields 210,000 or so clones, 84% seen once. These data are taken from a study of blood T cell repertoires in COVID-19. Study-level information: PBMCs, B-cell-depleted T cells, or T cells were the source of the cDNA or gDNA that made up the material.

The V gene is TRBV5-1, the J gene TRBJ2-7; TRBD2 matches at 7 bases. The sequenced material came from peripheral blood. This receptor was taken from a woman aged 45-65 years with active or convalescent COVID-19. CDR3 region: CASSLERREFEQYF. In DNA, the CDR3 is TGCGCCAGCAGCTTGGAAAGGCGGGAGTTCGAGCAGTACTTC.